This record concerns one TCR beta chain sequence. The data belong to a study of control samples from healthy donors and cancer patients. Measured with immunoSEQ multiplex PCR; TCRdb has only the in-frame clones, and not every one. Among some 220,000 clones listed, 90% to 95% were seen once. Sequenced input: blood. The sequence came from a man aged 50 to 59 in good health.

This chain's CDR3 is CASSPSLVITEAFF. The CDR3 nucleotides read TGTGCCAGCTCACCATCCCTGGTAATCACTGAAGCTTTCTTT. The chain combines TRBV18 with TRBJ1-1; D ambiguous. The CDR3 contains 14 residues. V was cut by 2 bases and J by 4 bases, with 11 bases left in between. The germline CDR1 and CDR2 sequences are KGHSH and LQKENI.